This TCR beta chain was documented in a study of T cells in Graves' hyperthyroidism and ophthalmopathy. Study results and limitations: Most thyroid clonotypes expanded above 0.001 were also detected in blood.

Hyperthyroidism had been newly diagnosed in patients aged 18 to 65, and its duration was under 2 months. Exclusions: uncontrolled infection, other autoimmune disease, pregnancy, lactation. Authors of the study amplified TCR beta CDR3 regions from RNA transcripts. The HTBI primer set was used in a first-round RT-PCR of the TCR CDR3. One entry per CDR3 protein results from TCRdb running MiXCR on the multiplex PCR reads. The table has 300,000 to 450,000 distinct CDR3 sequences, 20% to 30% seen once. This clonotype has just a few counts. Its antigen is unknown. V was shortened by 1 base and J by 5 bases, with 11 bases between the two germline ends. This CDR3 has 14 residues. Germline CDR1 reads SNHLY; CDR2 reads FYNNEI.

The chain recombines TRBV2 with TRBJ1-1; unclear D gene. The sequencing sample was made of blood. This sequence originates from a man between 50 and 59 years old with Graves' hyperthyroidism. The CDR3 DNA follows: TGTGCCAGCAGTGAAGGAGGGATGAGGACTGAAGCTTTCTTT. It codes for CASSEGGMRTEAFF.